This T cell receptor beta chain was documented in a study of T-cell reconstitution after alpha-beta-depleted transplantation in children. Study-level findings and limits: One year post-transplant, T-cell counts and diversity were largely derived from T cells produced anew. Surviving recipient T cells and thymic progenitors accounted for the high day-60 TCRbeta diversity observed in some patients.

Preparation of the TCRbeta library used unique molecular identifiers. TCRdb processed the PCR reads anew with MiXCR; each CDR3 protein has one entry. The sample lists approximately 980,000 distinct CDR3 sequences, roughly 29% occurring once. Comments on this clonotype: Its specificity is unknown.

The source of this sequence is a boy in the first two years of life who had a stem cell transplant for SCID, so the T cells may come from the graft donor. Sequencing used PBMCs, mostly from graft donor cells, obtained 360 days after TCRalphabeta/CD19-depleted stem cell transplant.

DNA of the CDR3: TGTGCCAGCAGTGGGGACAGGGGGGTACAAGAGACCCAGTACTTC. Amino acid sequence: CASSGDRGVQETQYF. This chain links TRBV2 with TRBJ2-5; TRBD1 agrees at 11 bases. J was trimmed by 2 bases and V by 4 bases; bases with no gene match: 3. Germline lookup yields CDR1 SNHLY and CDR2 FYNNEI. The CDR3 consists of 15 residues.